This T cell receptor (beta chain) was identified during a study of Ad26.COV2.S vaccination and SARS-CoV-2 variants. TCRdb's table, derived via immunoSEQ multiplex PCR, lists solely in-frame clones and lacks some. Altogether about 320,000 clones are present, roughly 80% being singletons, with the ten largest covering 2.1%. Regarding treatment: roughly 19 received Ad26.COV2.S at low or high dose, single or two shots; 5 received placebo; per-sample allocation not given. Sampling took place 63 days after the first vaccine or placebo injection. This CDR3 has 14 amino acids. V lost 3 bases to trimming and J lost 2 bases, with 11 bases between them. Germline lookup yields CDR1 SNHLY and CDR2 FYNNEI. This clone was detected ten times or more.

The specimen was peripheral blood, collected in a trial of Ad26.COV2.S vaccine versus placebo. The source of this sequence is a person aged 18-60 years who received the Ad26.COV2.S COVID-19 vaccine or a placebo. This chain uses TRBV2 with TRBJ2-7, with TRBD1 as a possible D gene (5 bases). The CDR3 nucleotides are TGTGCCAGCAGTGAGCGGACAACCACCTACGAGCAGTACTTC. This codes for CASSERTTTYEQYF.